This T cell receptor (beta chain) originates from a study of cytomegalovirus exposure and HLA in healthy donors. Study overall: The study's early data release held about 85 million unique TCRs from HLA-typed donors.

Germline CDR1 is LNHDA and CDR2 is SQIVND (reference sequence). V lost 7 bases and J 4 bases, leaving 15 bases between the germline ends. This CDR3 comprises 14 residues. Whole-study findings and limits: Researchers reported in a later analysis that common viral pathogens appeared linked to several top clusters. TCR beta chains numbering more than 150 were designated cytomegalovirus-associated.

To note about this clone: Its antigen is as yet unknown.

Primers included in the PCR were 60 Vbeta and 13 Jbeta primers. Data came from immunoSEQ multiplex PCR; TCRdb stores just in-frame clones and leaves some out. The table has about 130,000 clones, around four fifths seen once; the top ten hold over 4.5%. The clonotype originates from a woman aged 40 to 50 in good health and CMV-seropositive. The genes are TRBV19 and TRBJ2-3; tentatively, D is TRBD1 (5 bases). Material for sequencing was PBMCs. The CDR3 DNA is TGTGCCAGTAACGTTTATAGGGGATCAGATACGCAGTATTTT. Amino acid sequence: CASNVYRGSDTQYF.